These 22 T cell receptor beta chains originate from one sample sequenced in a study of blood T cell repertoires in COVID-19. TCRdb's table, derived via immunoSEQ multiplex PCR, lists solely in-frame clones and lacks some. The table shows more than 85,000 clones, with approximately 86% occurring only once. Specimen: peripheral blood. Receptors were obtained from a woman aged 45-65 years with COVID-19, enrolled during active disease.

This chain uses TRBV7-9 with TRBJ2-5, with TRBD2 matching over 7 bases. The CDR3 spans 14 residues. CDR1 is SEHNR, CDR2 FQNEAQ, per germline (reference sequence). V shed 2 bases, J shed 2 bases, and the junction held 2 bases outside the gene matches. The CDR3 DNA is TGTGCCAGCAGCTTAAGGGGACTACAAGAGACCCAGTACTTC. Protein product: CASSLRGLQETQYF.

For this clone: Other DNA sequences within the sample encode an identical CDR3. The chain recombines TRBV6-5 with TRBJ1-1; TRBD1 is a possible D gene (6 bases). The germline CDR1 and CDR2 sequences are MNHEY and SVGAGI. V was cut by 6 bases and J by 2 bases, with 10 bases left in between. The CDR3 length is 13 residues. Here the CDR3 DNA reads TGTGCCAGCAGCCTACAGGGAAACACTGAAGCTTTCTTT. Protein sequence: CASSLQGNTEAFF.

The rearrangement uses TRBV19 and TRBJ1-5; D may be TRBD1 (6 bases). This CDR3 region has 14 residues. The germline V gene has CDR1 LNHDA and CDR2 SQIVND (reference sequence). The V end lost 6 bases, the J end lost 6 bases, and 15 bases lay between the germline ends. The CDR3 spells CASSSTGLPQPQHF. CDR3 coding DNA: TGTGCCAGTAGCAGTACAGGGCTGCCTCAGCCCCAGCATTTT. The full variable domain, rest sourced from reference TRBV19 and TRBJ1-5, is DGGITQSPKYLFRKEGQNVTLSCEQNLNHDAMYWYRQDPGQGLRLIYYSQIVNDFQKGDIAEGYSVSREKKESFPLTVTSAQKNPTAFYLCASSSTGLPQPQHFGDGTRLSIL.

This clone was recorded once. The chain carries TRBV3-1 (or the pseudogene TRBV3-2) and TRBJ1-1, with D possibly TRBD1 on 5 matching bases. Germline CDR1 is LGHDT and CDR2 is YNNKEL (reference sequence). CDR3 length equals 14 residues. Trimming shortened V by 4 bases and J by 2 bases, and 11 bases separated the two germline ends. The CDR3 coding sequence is TGTGCCAGCAGCCCCGGGGGGTCAAACACTGAAGCTTTCTTT. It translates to CASSPGGSNTEAFF.

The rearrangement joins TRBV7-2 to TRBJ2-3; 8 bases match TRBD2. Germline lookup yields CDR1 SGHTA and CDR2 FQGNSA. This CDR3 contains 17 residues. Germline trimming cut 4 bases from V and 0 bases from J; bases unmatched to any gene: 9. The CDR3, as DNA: TGTGCCAGCAGCTCTAGGGTAGCGGGGCCCAGCACAGATACGCAGTATTTT. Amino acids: CASSSRVAGPSTDTQYF.

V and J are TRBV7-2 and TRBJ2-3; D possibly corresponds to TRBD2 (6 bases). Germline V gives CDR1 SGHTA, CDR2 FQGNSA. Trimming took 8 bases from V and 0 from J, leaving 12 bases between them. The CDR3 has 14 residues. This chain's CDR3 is CASFGGFSTDTQYF. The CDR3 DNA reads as TGTGCCAGCTTCGGGGGATTTAGCACAGATACGCAGTATTTT. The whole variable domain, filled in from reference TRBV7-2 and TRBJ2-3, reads GAGVSQSPSNKVTEKGKDVELRCDPISGHTALYWYRQSLGQGLEFLIYFQGNSAPDKSGLPSDRFSAERTGGSVSTLTIQRTQQEDSAVYLCASFGGFSTDTQYFGPGTRLTVL.

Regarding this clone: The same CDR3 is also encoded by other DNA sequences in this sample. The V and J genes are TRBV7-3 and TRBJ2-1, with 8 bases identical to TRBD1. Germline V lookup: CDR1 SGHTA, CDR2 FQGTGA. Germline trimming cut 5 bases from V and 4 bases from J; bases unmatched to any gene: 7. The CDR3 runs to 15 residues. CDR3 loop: CASSPGTGAYNEQFF. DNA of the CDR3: TGTGCCAGCAGCCCGGGGACAGGAGCATACAATGAGCAGTTCTTC.

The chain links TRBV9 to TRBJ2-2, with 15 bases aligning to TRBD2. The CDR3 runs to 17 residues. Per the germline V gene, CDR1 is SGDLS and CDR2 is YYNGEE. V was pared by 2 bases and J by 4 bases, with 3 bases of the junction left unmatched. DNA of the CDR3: TGTGCCAGCAGCGTCGGACTAGCGGGGGGGTCCACCGGGGAGCTGTTTTTT. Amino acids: CASSVGLAGGSTGELFF.

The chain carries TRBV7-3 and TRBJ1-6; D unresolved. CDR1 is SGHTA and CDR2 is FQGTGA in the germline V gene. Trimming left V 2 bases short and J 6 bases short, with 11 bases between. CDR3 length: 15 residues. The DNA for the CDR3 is TGTGCCAGCAGCTTAGGGAGGGTCCCTAATTCACCCCTCCACTTT. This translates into CASSLGRVPNSPLHF.

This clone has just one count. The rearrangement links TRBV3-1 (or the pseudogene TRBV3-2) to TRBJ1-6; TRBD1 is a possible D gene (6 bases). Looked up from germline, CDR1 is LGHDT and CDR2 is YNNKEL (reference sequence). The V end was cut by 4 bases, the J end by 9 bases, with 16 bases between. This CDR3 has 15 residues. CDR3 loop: CASSPKRGGRSPLHF. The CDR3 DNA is TGTGCCAGCAGCCCTAAACGGGGGGGGCGTTCACCCCTCCACTTT.

The CDR3 DNA reads as TGTGCCAGCAGCCCCCACGAGGGTAGAGCTGAAGCTTTCTTT. Amino acids: CASSPHEGRAEAFF. The chain couples TRBV5-4 to TRBJ1-1; D is ambiguous. V lost 4 bases and J 6 bases, leaving 16 bases between the germline ends. CDR1 SGHNT and CDR2 YYREEE come from the germline V gene (reference sequence). The CDR3 has 14 amino acids.

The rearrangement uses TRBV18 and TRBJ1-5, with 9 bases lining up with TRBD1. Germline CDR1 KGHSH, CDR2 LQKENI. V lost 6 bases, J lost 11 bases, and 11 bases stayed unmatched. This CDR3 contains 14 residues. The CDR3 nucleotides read TGTGCCAGCTCGACAGGGGGGGTCCAATCGGCCCAGCATTTT. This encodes CASSTGGVQSAQHF. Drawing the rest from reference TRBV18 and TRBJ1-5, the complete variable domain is NAGVMQNPRHLVRRRGQEARLRCSPMKGHSHVYWYRQLPEEGLKFMVYLQKENIIDESGMPKERFSAEFPKEGPSILRIQQVVRGDSAAYFCASSTGGVQSAQHFGDGTRLSIL.

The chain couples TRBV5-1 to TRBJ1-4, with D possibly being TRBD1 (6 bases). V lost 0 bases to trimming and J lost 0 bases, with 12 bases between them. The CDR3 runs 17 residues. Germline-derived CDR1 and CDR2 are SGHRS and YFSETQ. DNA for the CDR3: TGCGCCAGCAGCTTGGAGGGGGGGATGACAACTAATGAAAAACTGTTTTTT. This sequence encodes CASSLEGGMTTNEKLFF.

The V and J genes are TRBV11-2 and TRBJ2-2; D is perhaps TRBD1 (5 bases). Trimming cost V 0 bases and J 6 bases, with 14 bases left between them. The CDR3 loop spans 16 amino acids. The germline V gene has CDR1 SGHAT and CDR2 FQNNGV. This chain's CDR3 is CASSLDFQGWAGELFF. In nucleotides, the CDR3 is TGTGCCAGCAGCTTAGATTTCCAGGGTTGGGCCGGGGAGCTGTTTTTT.

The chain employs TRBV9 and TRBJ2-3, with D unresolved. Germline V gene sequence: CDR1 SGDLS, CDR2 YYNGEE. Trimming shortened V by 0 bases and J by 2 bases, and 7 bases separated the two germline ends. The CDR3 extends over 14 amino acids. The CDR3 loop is CASSVAVVTDTQYF. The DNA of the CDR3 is TGTGCCAGCAGCGTAGCTGTAGTCACAGATACGCAGTATTTT.

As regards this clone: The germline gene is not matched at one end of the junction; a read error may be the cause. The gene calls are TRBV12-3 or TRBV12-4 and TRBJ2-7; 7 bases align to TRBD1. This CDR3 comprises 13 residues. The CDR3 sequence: CASSLERTGEQYF. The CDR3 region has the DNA TGTGCCAGCAGCTTAGAGCGGACAGGCGAGCAGTACTTC.

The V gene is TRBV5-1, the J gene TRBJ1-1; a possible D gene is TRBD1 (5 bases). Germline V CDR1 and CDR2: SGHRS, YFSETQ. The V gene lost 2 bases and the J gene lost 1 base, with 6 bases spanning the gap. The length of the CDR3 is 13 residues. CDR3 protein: CASSLQENTEAFF. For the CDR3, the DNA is TGCGCCAGCAGCTTACAGGAGAACACTGAAGCTTTCTTT.

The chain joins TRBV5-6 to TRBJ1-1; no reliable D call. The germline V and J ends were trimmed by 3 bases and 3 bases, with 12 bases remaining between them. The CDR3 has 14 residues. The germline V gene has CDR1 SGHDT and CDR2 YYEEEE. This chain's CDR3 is CASSSAGPDTEAFF. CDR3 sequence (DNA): TGTGCCAGCAGCTCCGCGGGTCCGGACACTGAAGCTTTCTTT.

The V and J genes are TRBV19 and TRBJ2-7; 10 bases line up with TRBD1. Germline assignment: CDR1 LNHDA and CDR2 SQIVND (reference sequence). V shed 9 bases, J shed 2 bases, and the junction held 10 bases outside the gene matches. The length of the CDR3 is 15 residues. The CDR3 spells CASPRGQGLAYEQYF. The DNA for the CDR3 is TGTGCCAGCCCTCGGGGACAGGGGCTCGCCTACGAGCAGTACTTC.

Here the CDR3 DNA reads TGTGCCTGGAGTGTTGGGGGACAGAGTCAGCCCCAGCATTTT. It specifies CAWSVGGQSQPQHF. The chain carries TRBV30 and TRBJ1-5, with 7 nucleotides matching TRBD1. CDR1 is GTSNPN, CDR2 SVGIG, per germline (reference sequence). The CDR3 sequence is 14 residues long. The ends lost 0 bases at V and 6 bases at J; junction bases unmatched: 5.

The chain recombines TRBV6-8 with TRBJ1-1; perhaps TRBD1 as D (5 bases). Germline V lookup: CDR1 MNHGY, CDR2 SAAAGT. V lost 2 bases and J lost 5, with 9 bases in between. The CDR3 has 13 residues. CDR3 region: CASSYGRGTEAFF. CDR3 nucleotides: TGTGCCAGCAGTTACGGTAGGGGAACTGAAGCTTTCTTT.

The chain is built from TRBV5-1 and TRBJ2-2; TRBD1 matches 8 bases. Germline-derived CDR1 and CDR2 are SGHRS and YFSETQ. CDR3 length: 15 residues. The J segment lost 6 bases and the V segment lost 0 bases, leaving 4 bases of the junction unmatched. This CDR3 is CASSLVDRGSGELFF. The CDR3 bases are TGCGCCAGCAGCTTGGTCGACAGGGGTTCCGGGGAGCTGTTTTTT.